The clone carrying this T cell receptor beta chain was detected only a few times. Its antigen is currently unknown. This specimen comes from a study of T-cell reconstitution after alpha-beta-depleted transplantation in children. A TCRbeta library incorporating unique molecular identifiers was prepared. MiXCR, run by TCRdb on the PCR reads, gives a single entry per CDR3 protein. The sample consists of fewer than 700,000 distinct CDR3 sequences, 13% of them appearing once. Study results and caveats: Some patients' high day-60 TCRbeta diversity was attributed to recipient cells surviving conditioning. The study reportedly traced alpha-beta T cells about two months after transplant to several hundred expanded graft clones. By one year post-transplant, T-cell counts and diversity largely arose from T cells that were newly produced.

CDR3 length equals 15 residues. The V gene lost 5 bases and the J gene lost 0 bases, with 10 bases spanning the gap. The V gene's germline CDR1 is SGHTA and CDR2 FQGNSA. The TCR comes from a male patient younger than 18 who had a stem cell transplant for acute myeloid leukemia, so the T cells may come from the graft donor. The sequencing here drew on PBMCs, mostly from graft donor cells, taken 360 days after TCRalphabeta/CD19-depleted stem cell transplant. The chain is built from TRBV7-2 and TRBJ1-4, with D uncertain. The CDR3 sequence: CASSRHPPTNEKLFF. The CDR3 DNA is TGTGCCAGCAGCCGTCACCCTCCAACTAATGAAAAACTGTTTTTT.